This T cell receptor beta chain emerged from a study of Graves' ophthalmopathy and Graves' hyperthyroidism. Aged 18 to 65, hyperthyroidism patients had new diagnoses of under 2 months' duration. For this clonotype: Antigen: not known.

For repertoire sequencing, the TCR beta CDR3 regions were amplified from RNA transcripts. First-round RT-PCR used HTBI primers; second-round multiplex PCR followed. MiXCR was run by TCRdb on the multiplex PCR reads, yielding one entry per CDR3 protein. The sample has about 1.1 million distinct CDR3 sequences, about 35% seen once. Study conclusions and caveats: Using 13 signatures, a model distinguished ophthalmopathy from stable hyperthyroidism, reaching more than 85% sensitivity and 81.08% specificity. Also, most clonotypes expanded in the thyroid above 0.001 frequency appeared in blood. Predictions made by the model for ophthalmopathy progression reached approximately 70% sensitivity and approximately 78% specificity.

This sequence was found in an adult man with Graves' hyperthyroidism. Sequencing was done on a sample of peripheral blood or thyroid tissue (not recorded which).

The CDR3 nucleotides read TGCGCCAGCGGACGGACAGGGGGCTCGTCGGATGGAAACACCATATATTTT. This codes for CASGRTGGSSDGNTIYF. The chain has TRBV5-1 and TRBJ1-3; 11 bases fit TRBD1. Germline loops: CDR1 SGHRS, CDR2 YFSETQ. The CDR3 sequence is 17 residues long. V lost 7 bases, J lost 3 bases, and 12 bases stayed unmatched.